Listed below are T cell receptor beta chains from one sample, sequenced in a study of Ad26.COV2.S vaccination and SARS-CoV-2 variants. TCRdb keeps only in-frame clones here, not all; method: immunoSEQ multiplex PCR. The sample yields some 400,000 clones, about 91% seen once. Sequencing was performed on peripheral blood, taken in a trial of Ad26.COV2.S vaccine versus placebo. These TCRs come from a person aged 18 to 59 who received the Ad26.COV2.S COVID-19 vaccine or a placebo. Both conserved end residues are part of each CDR3. The order of the fields is clone size, J gene, CDR3 length, V gene, D gene, CDR3 DNA, CDR3 protein. A D gene is named only where the DNA matches it firmly. Only some rows state a clone size, as once, few, many or a class for expanded clones.

size: once; J: TRBJ2-7; length: 16; V: TRBV7-9; D: TRBD1; DNA: TGTGCCAGCAGCTTATCGGGGAGCCGGGACAGGGGGCTTGTGAACTTC; CDR3: CASSLSGSRDRGLVNF
size: NA; J: TRBJ2-2; length: 14; V: TRBV14; D: NA; DNA: TGTGCCAGCAGCCTATTACAGGGTACCGGGGAGCTGTTTTTT; CDR3: CASSLLQGTGELFF
size: NA; J: TRBJ2-3; length: 13; V: TRBV28; D: NA; DNA: TGTGCCAGCCGGGACGGGGGCACAGATACGCAGTATTTT; CDR3: CASRDGGTDTQYF
size: NA; J: TRBJ2-3; length: 15; V: TRBV7-9; D: NA; DNA: TGTGCCAGCGCCAAGACTCCTTCGCTGTCGGATACGCAGTATTTT; CDR3: CASAKTPSLSDTQYF
size: NA; J: TRBJ2-2; length: 16; V: TRBV5-4; D: NA; DNA: TGTGCCAGCAGCTTTGGGGTAATCCTAAGCACCGGGGAGCTGTTTTTT; CDR3: CASSFGVILSTGELFF
size: NA; J: TRBJ2-5; length: 13; V: TRBV18; D: NA; DNA: TGTGCCAGCTCACCACAGCGTCGGGAGACCCAGTACTTC; CDR3: CASSPQRRETQYF
size: once; J: TRBJ2-1; length: 14; V: TRBV7-9; D: NA; DNA: TGTGCCAGCCCCAAGACGGACAGCTACAATGAGCAGTTCTTC; CDR3: CASPKTDSYNEQFF
size: NA; J: TRBJ2-7; length: 12; V: TRBV2; D: NA; DNA: TGTGCCAGCAGTCAGGGTTGGGACGAGCAGTACTTC; CDR3: CASSQGWDEQYF
size: many; J: TRBJ2-3; length: 16; V: TRBV7-2; D: TRBD1; DNA: TGTGCCAGCAGCTTACGACAGGGGGGAAGCACAGATACGCAGTATTTT; CDR3: CASSLRQGGSTDTQYF
size: NA; J: TRBJ2-1; length: 12; V: TRBV7-2; D: NA; DNA: TGTGCCAGCAGCTACGCCGGGACTCATCTGTTCTTC; CDR3: CASSYAGTHLFF
size: few; J: TRBJ2-3; length: 15; V: TRBV7-2; D: NA; DNA: TGTGCCAGCAGCTTGGACGGATCTAGCACAGATACGCAGTATTTT; CDR3: CASSLDGSSTDTQYF
size: once; J: TRBJ1-5; length: 14; V: TRBV6-2/TRBV6-3; D: NA; DNA: TGTGCCAGCAGTTACTGGTGGGGCGATCAGCCCCAGCATTTT; CDR3: CASSYWWGDQPQHF
size: NA; J: TRBJ2-3; length: 14; V: TRBV7-9; D: NA; DNA: TGTGCCAGCAGCGCACCCACTAGCACAGATACGCAGTATTTT; CDR3: CASSAPTSTDTQYF
size: NA; J: TRBJ2-1; length: 14; V: TRBV5-1; D: NA; DNA: TGCGCCAGCAGTGGGGGTAGCTCCTACAATGAGCAGTTCTTC; CDR3: CASSGGSSYNEQFF
size: NA; J: TRBJ2-3; length: 15; V: TRBV4-1; D: TRBD2; DNA: TGCGCCAGCAGCCAACTGGGACTAGCTGCAGATACGCAGTATTTT; CDR3: CASSQLGLAADTQYF
size: NA; J: TRBJ2-2; length: 17; V: TRBV10-1; D: TRBD2; DNA: TGCGCCAGCAGTGAAGGGGGACTAGCGGGAGGCACCGGGGAGCTGTTTTTT; CDR3: CASSEGGLAGGTGELFF
size: NA; J: TRBJ2-7; length: 11; V: TRBV10-3; D: NA; DNA: TGTGCCATTAAAGGGGCCTACGAGCAGTACTTC; CDR3: CAIKGAYEQYF
size: NA; J: TRBJ1-2; length: 14; V: TRBV6-1; D: NA; DNA: TGTGCCAGCAGTGAGCCGGCCACCGTCTATGGCTACACCTTC; CDR3: CASSEPATVYGYTF
size: NA; J: TRBJ2-1; length: 17; V: TRBV18; D: TRBD2; DNA: TGTGCCAGCTCACCCCAGGGTGCCGCTAGCGGGAGAAATGAGCAGTTCTTC; CDR3: CASSPQGAASGRNEQFF
size: once; J: TRBJ1-5; length: 13; V: TRBV24-1; D: TRBD1; DNA: TGTGCCACCTCCACAGGGGGAGGTCAGCCCCAGCATTTT; CDR3: CATSTGGGQPQHF
size: NA; J: TRBJ2-2; length: 15; V: TRBV5-1; D: NA; DNA: TGCGCCAGCAGCTTGGACCAATTTCGGACCGGGGAGCTGTTTTTT; CDR3: CASSLDQFRTGELFF
size: NA; J: TRBJ1-1; length: 13; V: TRBV12-3/TRBV12-4; D: TRBD1; DNA: TGTGCCAGCAGTCGGGACAGGGGACTTGAAGCTTTCTTT; CDR3: CASSRDRGLEAFF
size: NA; J: TRBJ2-6; length: 14; V: TRBV15; D: NA; DNA: TGTGCCACCAGCAGCGTTGGGGGTAGTATCGTCCTGACTTTC; CDR3: CATSSVGGSIVLTF
size: NA; J: TRBJ1-2; length: 13; V: TRBV5-4; D: TRBD1; DNA: TGTGCCAGCAGCCCTGGGACAGAGTATGGCTACACCTTC; CDR3: CASSPGTEYGYTF
size: NA; J: TRBJ2-3; length: 14; V: TRBV7-8; D: TRBD2; DNA: TGTGCCAGCAGCACGAGGCGGGAGGCAGATACGCAGTATTTT; CDR3: CASSTRREADTQYF
size: NA; J: TRBJ2-3; length: 17; V: TRBV9; D: NA; DNA: TGTGCCAGCAGCGTAGCTCCGGGGGGCGGGACCTCAGATACGCAGTATTTT; CDR3: CASSVAPGGGTSDTQYF
size: NA; J: TRBJ1-5; length: 13; V: TRBV6-5; D: TRBD1; DNA: TGTGCCAGCACCGACAGGGCTAATCAGCCCCAGCATTTT; CDR3: CASTDRANQPQHF
size: NA; J: TRBJ2-2; length: 12; V: TRBV6-5; D: NA; DNA: TGTGCCAGCAGGGCACTTACCGGGGAGCTGTTTTTT; CDR3: CASRALTGELFF
size: NA; J: TRBJ2-2; length: 12; V: TRBV12-3/TRBV12-4; D: NA; DNA: TGTGCCACCAGTCAGCTACCCGGGGAGCTGTTTTTT; CDR3: CATSQLPGELFF
size: once; J: TRBJ2-3; length: 15; V: TRBV5-4; D: TRBD1; DNA: TGTGCCAGCAGCTTGGGGGGACAGGGGATAGATACGCAGTATTTT; CDR3: CASSLGGQGIDTQYF
size: NA; J: TRBJ2-1; length: 15; V: TRBV28; D: TRBD2; DNA: TGTGCCAGCAGTTGGGAACTAGCGGGAGGTGACGAGCAGTTCTTC; CDR3: CASSWELAGGDEQFF
size: NA; J: TRBJ2-3; length: 14; V: TRBV5-5; D: NA; DNA: TGTGCCAGCAGCCTCGGTAGCGGAACAGATACGCAGTATTTT; CDR3: CASSLGSGTDTQYF
size: NA; J: TRBJ2-2; length: 13; V: TRBV14; D: NA; DNA: TGTGCCAGCAGCTCGAGAGCCACCGGGGAGCTGTTTTTT; CDR3: CASSSRATGELFF
size: NA; J: TRBJ2-7; length: 15; V: TRBV4-1; D: TRBD1; DNA: TGCGCCAGCAGCTCACAGGACAGGGCGTCCTACGAGCAGTACTTC; CDR3: CASSSQDRASYEQYF
size: NA; J: TRBJ1-2; length: 14; V: TRBV19; D: NA; DNA: TGTGCCAGTAGTATGAACGGACCCCTGAGAGGTTACACCTTC; CDR3: CASSMNGPLRGYTF
size: once; J: TRBJ1-2; length: 15; V: TRBV28; D: TRBD1; DNA: TGTGCCAGCAAGGGGGACAGGGGGTTATCTTATGGCTACACCTTC; CDR3: CASKGDRGLSYGYTF